The 32 T cell receptor beta chains below come from one sample, sequenced in a study of blood T cell repertoires in COVID-19. Sequencing used immunoSEQ multiplex PCR; TCRdb keeps in-frame clones, though not all of them. The sample consists of some 42,000 clones, nearly 90% of them appearing once. The sequenced sample consisted of peripheral blood. These receptors all stem from a human donor in a cohort sampled during active COVID-19.

This clone was seen once. The chain combines TRBV19 with TRBJ2-2, with 8 nucleotides matching TRBD2. Trimming removed 10 bases from V and 2 bases from J; junction bases left unmatched: 9. The CDR3 is 15 amino acids. Germline V gives CDR1 LNHDA, CDR2 SQIVND (reference sequence). The CDR3 reads CATPRGGRNTGELFF. CDR3 in DNA: TGTGCCACCCCACGCGGGGGGCGAAACACCGGGGAGCTGTTTTTT.

The chain is built from TRBV5-1 and TRBJ1-4; 11 bases are a match to TRBD1. CDR1 is SGHRS and CDR2 is YFSETQ in the germline V gene. With 4 bases clipped from V and 7 bases from J, the junction kept 3 bases outside the gene matches. The CDR3 is 14 residues long. The CDR3 nucleotides are TGCGCCAGCAGCACCGGGACAGGGGGTGAAAAACTGTTTTTT. This gives the protein CASSTGTGGEKLFF.

CDR3 region: CASSLAASGGSNEQFF. In DNA form, the CDR3 reads TGCGCCAGCAGCTTGGCCGCTAGCGGGGGATCTAATGAGCAGTTCTTC. The chain has TRBV5-1 and TRBJ2-1, with 10 bases identical to TRBD2. CDR1 is SGHRS, CDR2 YFSETQ, per germline. This CDR3 is built from 16 residues. The ends lost 0 bases at V and 7 bases at J; junction bases unmatched: 7.

This clone was recorded only once. The chain links TRBV9 to TRBJ2-7, with 8 bases matching TRBD2. Germline trimming cut 5 bases from V and 4 bases from J; bases unmatched to any gene: 5. Germline values: CDR1 SGDLS, CDR2 YYNGEE. This CDR3 is 13 amino acids long. CDR3 sequence: CASSTRGGYEQYF. In DNA, the CDR3 is TGTGCCAGCAGTACCCGGGGGGGGTACGAGCAGTACTTC.

The chain links TRBV5-1 to TRBJ1-6; 7 bases line up with TRBD1. This CDR3 contains 14 residues. The trim removed 5 bases at V and 7 bases at J, leaving 6 bases unmatched. Looked up from germline, CDR1 is SGHRS and CDR2 is YFSETQ. CDR3 sequence reads: CASRTGQENSPLHF. The DNA of the CDR3 is TGCGCCAGCAGGACCGGACAGGAAAATTCACCCCTCCACTTT.

The rearrangement links TRBV10-3 to TRBJ1-2; possible D gene TRBD1, 5 bases. Per the germline V gene, CDR1 is ENHRY and CDR2 is SYGVKD. The CDR3 spans 15 residues. V was shortened by 2 bases and J by 7 bases, with 17 bases between the two germline ends. CDR3 residues: CAISEGEGIIGGYTF. CDR3 coding DNA: TGTGCCATCAGTGAGGGGGAGGGGATCATCGGTGGCTACACCTTC.

The table lists this clone with a few counts. This rearrangement joins TRBV3-1 (or the pseudogene TRBV3-2) to TRBJ2-7; 7 nucleotides agree with TRBD2. There are 17 residues in the CDR3. CDR1 and CDR2 from the germline V gene are LGHDT and YNNKEL (reference sequence). With V trimmed by 1 base and J by 1 base, 10 bases remained unmatched. The CDR3 loop reads CASSQGRPASGSYEQYF. CDR3 DNA: TGTGCCAGCAGCCAAGGCCGGCCGGCTAGCGGATCCTACGAGCAGTACTTC.

This chain's CDR3 is CASSRTGGSFYEQYF. The DNA of the CDR3 is TGTGCCAGTAGTAGGACAGGGGGATCTTTCTACGAGCAGTACTTC. The chain couples TRBV19 to TRBJ2-7; 10 bases line up with TRBD1. Germline lookup yields CDR1 LNHDA and CDR2 SQIVND (reference sequence). V lost 4 bases, J lost 3 bases, and 6 bases stayed unmatched. The CDR3 covers 15 residues.

The genes are TRBV6-2 or TRBV6-3 and TRBJ2-2, with a tentative D call TRBD2 (6 bases). The germline V gene has CDR1 MNHEY and CDR2 SVGEGT. The CDR3 is 17 residues long. The V end lost 2 bases, the J end lost 2 bases, and 15 bases lay between the germline ends. CDR3 bases: TGTGCCAGCAGTTACGGGGGATTAGCGGCTAACACCGGGGAGCTGTTTTTT. Its translation is CASSYGGLAANTGELFF.

This clone was observed a single time. The chain is built from TRBV6-1 and TRBJ2-7; D gene uncertain. The CDR3 extends over 14 amino acids. V was trimmed by 3 bases and J by 2 bases, leaving 11 bases between them. In germline, CDR1 is MNHNS, CDR2 SASEGT. DNA of the CDR3: TGTGCCAGCAGTGATTGGGTACAGACCTACGAGCAGTACTTC. It codes for CASSDWVQTYEQYF.

As DNA, the CDR3 is TGTGCCAGCAGCCCGGGGTTTGGACAGGGGCTCTTAGGCTACACCTTC. The encoded protein is CASSPGFGQGLLGYTF. This chain connects TRBV7-8 to TRBJ1-2; TRBD1 aligns across 9 bases. This CDR3 region has 16 residues. In germline, CDR1 is SGHVS, CDR2 FQNEAQ. V lost 5 bases and J lost 8; bases outside the gene matches: 15.

J is TRBJ1-6 and V is TRBV19, with unresolved D. V lost 2 bases, J lost 7 bases, and 15 bases lay in between. Germline V gene data show CDR1 as LNHDA and CDR2 as SQIVND (reference sequence). This CDR3 spans 16 amino acids. CDR3 in DNA: TGTGCCAGTAGTATATATGAGGGAGCGGGGAATTCACCCCTCCACTTT. This gives the protein CASSIYEGAGNSPLHF.

This clone has more than one count but fewer than ten. The V call is TRBV4-2, the J call TRBJ1-4; weak D call: TRBD1 (5 bases). This CDR3 has 13 amino acids. The V gene lost 3 bases and the J gene lost 8 bases, with 10 bases spanning the gap. CDR1 and CDR2 (germline): LGHNA, YNFKEQ. The CDR3 is CASSQETGEKLFF. The CDR3, as DNA: TGTGCCAGCAGCCAGGAAACAGGAGAAAAACTGTTTTTT.

The chain carries TRBV25-1 and TRBJ1-6, with no clear D. V lost 4 bases and J 7 bases, leaving 11 bases between the germline ends. Germline V lookup: CDR1 MGHDK, CDR2 SYGVNS. The CDR3 covers 14 residues. The CDR3 spells CASSVAASNSPLHF. CDR3 DNA sequence: TGTGCCAGCAGTGTGGCGGCCTCGAATTCACCCCTCCACTTT.

The V and J genes are TRBV9 and TRBJ2-3; TRBD2 matches 15 bases. CDR1 is SGDLS, CDR2 YYNGEE, per germline. J gave up 3 bases and V 0 bases, and 5 bases lay outside the gene matches. The CDR3 covers 18 residues. The CDR3 nucleotides are TGTGCCAGCAGCGTAGGATTTGGGACTAGCGGGGGGACAGATACGCAGTATTTT. It codes for CASSVGFGTSGGTDTQYF.

V and J are TRBV12-3 or TRBV12-4 and TRBJ1-3; no firm D call. Trimming removed 7 bases from V and 0 bases from J, with 7 bases in between. The CDR3 contains 13 residues. The DNA of the CDR3 is TGTGCCAGCACGGAGTTCTCTGGAAACACCATATATTTT. It yields the protein CASTEFSGNTIYF.

The V gene is TRBV7-8, the J gene TRBJ1-2, with no clear D. The CDR3 runs to 12 residues. Germline V lookup: CDR1 SGHVS, CDR2 FQNEAQ. Trimming pared 5 bases from V and 4 bases from J, leaving 8 bases between. CDR3 coding DNA: TGTGCCAGCAGCATGCGGAGCTATGGCTACACCTTC. The encoded protein is CASSMRSYGYTF.

The rearrangement uses TRBV27 and TRBJ2-7, with 13 bases identical to TRBD2. Germline trimming cut 5 bases from V and 7 bases from J; bases unmatched to any gene: 11. The CDR3 totals 16 residues. Per the germline V gene, CDR1 is MNHEY and CDR2 is SMNVEV (reference sequence). In DNA form, the CDR3 reads TGTGCCAGCAGTGCCTCCACGGGACTAGCGGGGCGGGAGCAGTACTTC. Encoded protein: CASSASTGLAGREQYF.

This chain's CDR3 is CASSVTGDFYNEQFF. The CDR3, as DNA: TGTGCCAGCAGCGTAACAGGGGATTTCTACAATGAGCAGTTCTTC. This chain joins TRBV9 and TRBJ2-1; 7 nucleotides agree with TRBD1. Per germline, CDR1 SGDLS and CDR2 YYNGEE. The CDR3 contains 15 residues. Losses at the gene ends were 1 base for V and 3 bases for J; bases not matched to a gene: 4.

This chain connects TRBV7-3 to TRBJ2-4; 9 positions match TRBD1. The CDR3 length is 15 residues. The junction had 1 base not matched to a gene; V was cut back by 3 bases and J by 1 base. The germline CDR1 and CDR2 sequences are SGHTA and FQGTGA. The CDR3 is CASSFGTGAKNIQYF. The CDR3 DNA reads TGTGCCAGCAGCTTCGGGACAGGGGCCAAAAACATTCAGTACTTC.

The genes are TRBV29-1 and TRBJ2-3; the match to TRBD2 covers 8 bases. The germline V gene encodes CDR1 SQVTM and CDR2 ANQGSEA. This CDR3 has 15 residues. J gave up 3 bases and V 6 bases, and 11 bases lay outside the gene matches. The CDR3 DNA reads TGCAGCGTCTCCTTTACGGGGGGGGGGACAGATACGCAGTATTTT. Its translation is CSVSFTGGGTDTQYF.

The chain uses TRBV30 and TRBJ2-6; tentatively, D is TRBD2 (6 bases). The CDR3 spans 13 residues. Germline lookup yields CDR1 GTSNPN and CDR2 SVGIG (reference sequence). Trimming took 7 bases from V and 2 from J, leaving 9 bases between them. CDR3 residues: CAYSGAGANVLTF. The CDR3 DNA is TGTGCCTACTCGGGGGCTGGGGCCAACGTCCTGACTTTC.

The rearrangement links TRBV30 to TRBJ2-4; 15 bases match TRBD2. V lost 3 bases to trimming and J lost 8 bases; unmatched junction nucleotides: 14. The CDR3 contains 18 residues. Per germline, CDR1 GTSNPN and CDR2 SVGIG (reference sequence). In nucleotides, the CDR3 is TGTGCCTGGAGCCACACACTGAGGACTAGCGGGGGGGCCGACATTCAGTACTTC. It specifies CAWSHTLRTSGGADIQYF.

V and J are TRBV7-2 and TRBJ1-5, with no clear D. Germline CDR1 and CDR2: SGHTA and FQGNSA. This CDR3 comprises 13 residues. V was shortened by 2 bases and J by 4 bases, with 6 bases between the two germline ends. In DNA, the CDR3 is TGTGCCAGCAGCTTATCCCGTAATCAGCCCCAGCATTTT. This sequence encodes CASSLSRNQPQHF.

The gene calls are TRBV6-5 and TRBJ1-1; tentatively, D is TRBD1 (6 bases). This CDR3 spans 15 amino acids. V lost 3 bases and J 0 bases, leaving 11 bases between the germline ends. In germline, CDR1 is MNHEY, CDR2 SVGAGI. CDR3 residues: CASSYNQGLNTEAFF. The CDR3, as DNA: TGTGCCAGCAGTTATAATCAGGGGCTGAACACTGAAGCTTTCTTT.

The genes are TRBV30 and TRBJ1-2; TRBD1 might be the D (6 bases). The ends were cut back, 8 bases at V and 4 bases at J, with 26 bases in the middle. The CDR3 covers 16 residues. Germline lookup yields CDR1 GTSNPN and CDR2 SVGIG (reference sequence). CDR3 DNA sequence: TGTGCCCGAACCCGCCACCCGGGGGGCGAGAGCTATGGCTACACCTTC. Encoded protein: CARTRHPGGESYGYTF.

This chain uses TRBV15 with TRBJ2-6; D remains unclear. V dropped 0 bases and J dropped 0 bases, with 6 bases sitting between them. CDR1 LNHNV and CDR2 YYDKDF come from the germline V gene (reference sequence). This CDR3 has 16 residues. CDR3 loop: CATSRDYNSGANVLTF. In DNA form, the CDR3 reads TGTGCCACCAGCAGAGACTATAACTCTGGGGCCAACGTCCTGACTTTC.

The chain employs TRBV9 and TRBJ2-3; 8 bases are a match to TRBD2. The J segment lost 2 bases and the V segment lost 0 bases, leaving 5 bases of the junction unmatched. CDR1 and CDR2 (germline): SGDLS, YYNGEE. This CDR3 spans 16 amino acids. The CDR3 nucleotides are TGTGCCAGCAGCGTAGGGGTTAGCGGGGTCACAGATACGCAGTATTTT. Its protein product is CASSVGVSGVTDTQYF.

The CDR3 sequence is CASSIDWTSGDEQFF. DNA for the CDR3: TGTGCCAGTAGTATAGATTGGACTAGCGGCGATGAGCAGTTCTTC. The V gene is TRBV19, the J gene TRBJ2-1; 10 positions agree with TRBD2. The CDR3 runs to 15 residues. V was pared by 0 bases and J by 8 bases, with 4 bases of the junction left unmatched. The germline V gene has CDR1 LNHDA and CDR2 SQIVND (reference sequence).

The chain joins TRBV6-2 or TRBV6-3 to TRBJ2-1, with D perhaps matching TRBD2 (5 bases). Looked up from germline, CDR1 is MNHEY and CDR2 is SVGEGT. This CDR3 has 12 amino acids. Trimming left V 1 base short and J 9 bases short, with 7 bases between. In nucleotides, the CDR3 is TGTGCCAGCAGTTACTTCGCGGGTGAGCAGTTCTTC. Translation: CASSYFAGEQFF.

The chain has TRBV4-1 and TRBJ1-2, with D unclear. This CDR3 spans 14 amino acids. Trimming took 3 bases from V and 5 from J, leaving 13 bases between them. Looked up from germline, CDR1 is MGHRA and CDR2 is YSYEKL. For the CDR3, the DNA is TGCGCCAGCAGCCAGGGAGAGATGCGGTATGGCTACACCTTC. Its translation: CASSQGEMRYGYTF.

This clone was found once. This rearrangement joins TRBV5-1 to TRBJ1-1; D is perhaps TRBD1 (6 bases). The CDR3 covers 16 residues. With 0 bases removed from V and 3 bases from J, the gap between germline ends came to 15 bases. CDR1 and CDR2 from the germline V gene are SGHRS and YFSETQ. The CDR3 nucleotides are TGCGCCAGCAGCTTGGACGGGGGGGCGAGGCACACTGAAGCTTTCTTT. Translating gives CASSLDGGARHTEAFF.